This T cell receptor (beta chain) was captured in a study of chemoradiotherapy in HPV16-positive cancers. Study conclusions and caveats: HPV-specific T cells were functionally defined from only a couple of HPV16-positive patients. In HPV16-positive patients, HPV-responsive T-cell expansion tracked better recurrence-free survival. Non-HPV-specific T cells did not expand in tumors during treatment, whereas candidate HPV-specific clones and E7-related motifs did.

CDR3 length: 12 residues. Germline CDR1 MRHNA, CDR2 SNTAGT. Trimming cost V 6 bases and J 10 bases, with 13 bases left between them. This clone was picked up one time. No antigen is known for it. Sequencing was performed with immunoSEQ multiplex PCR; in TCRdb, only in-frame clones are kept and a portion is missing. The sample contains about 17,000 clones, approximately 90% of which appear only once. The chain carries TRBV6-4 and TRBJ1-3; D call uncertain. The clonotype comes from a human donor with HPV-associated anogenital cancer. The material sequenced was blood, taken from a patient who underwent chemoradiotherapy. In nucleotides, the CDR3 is TGTGCCAGCAGACAGAGACTCGGAACCATATATTTT. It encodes CASRQRLGTIYF.